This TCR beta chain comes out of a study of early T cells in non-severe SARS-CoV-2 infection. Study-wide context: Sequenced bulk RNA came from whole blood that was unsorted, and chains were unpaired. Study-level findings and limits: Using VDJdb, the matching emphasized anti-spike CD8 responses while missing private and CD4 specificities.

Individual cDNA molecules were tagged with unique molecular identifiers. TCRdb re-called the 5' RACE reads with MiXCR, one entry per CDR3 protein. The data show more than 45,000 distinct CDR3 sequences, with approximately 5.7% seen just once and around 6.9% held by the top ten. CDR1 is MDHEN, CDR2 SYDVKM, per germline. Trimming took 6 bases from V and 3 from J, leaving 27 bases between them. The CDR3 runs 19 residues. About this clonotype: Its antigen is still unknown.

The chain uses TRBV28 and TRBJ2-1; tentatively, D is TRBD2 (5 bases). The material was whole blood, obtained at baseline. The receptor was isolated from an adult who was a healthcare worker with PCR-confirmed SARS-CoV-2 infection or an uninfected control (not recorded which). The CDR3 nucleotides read TGTGCCAGCAGCCAAACCCACGCGGGCAGTTTACTCTACTACAATGAGCAGTTCTTC. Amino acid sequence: CASSQTHAGSLLYYNEQFF.